A single sample is the source of the 17 T cell receptor beta chains below, sequenced in a study of CD8+CD57+ T cells in acquired aplastic anemia. All sequencing subjects had displayed CD8+CD57+ cell expansion on flow cytometry. It was genomic DNA that served as the template for profiling TCR beta VDJ and CDR3. TCRdb analysed the reads with MiXCR anew, one entry per CDR3 protein. The table shows 150,000 to 160,000 distinct CDR3 sequences, with 52% occurring only once. What was sequenced was sorted CD4+, CD8+, or CD8+CD57+ T cells (not recorded which) from PBMCs. Receptor source: a human donor with aplastic anemia.

There are many counts of this clonotype. The chain links TRBV6-2 or TRBV6-3 to TRBJ1-5; 8 positions agree with TRBD1. Germline CDR1 and CDR2: MNHEY and SVGEGT. This CDR3 region has 14 residues. V was clipped by 4 bases and J by 6 bases; unmatched bases: 5. The CDR3 DNA follows: TGTGCCAGCAGTTCGGCAGGGGGCCCTCAGCCCCAGCATTTT. Amino acid sequence: CASSSAGGPQPQHF.

Comment on this clonotype: A read error may account for a junction end that differs from germline. The genes are TRBV7-9 and TRBJ1-4; no clear D gene. Germline loops: CDR1 SEHNR, CDR2 FQNEAQ (reference sequence). The CDR3 spans 15 residues. The CDR3: CVSSPRSAGEGKPFF. DNA for the CDR3: TGTGTCAGCAGCCCCCGATCAGCGGGCGAGGGAAAACCGTTTTTT.

The chain uses TRBV12-3 or TRBV12-4 and TRBJ1-1, with 8 nucleotides matching TRBD1. The CDR3 sequence is 17 residues long. V lost 1 base to trimming and J lost 4 bases; unmatched junction nucleotides: 11. CDR3 DNA sequence: TGTGCCAGCAGTTTAGGAACCGGGACAGGCCTTATCACTGAAGCTTTCTTT. This codes for CASSLGTGTGLITEAFF.

The table lists this clonotype with a few counts. The V and J genes are TRBV2 and TRBJ1-3; unclear D gene. Trimming stripped 4 bases from V and 0 bases from J, with 7 bases between. The CDR3 is 14 residues long. The V gene's germline CDR1 is SNHLY and CDR2 FYNNEI. CDR3: CASSALGSGNTIYF. CDR3 bases: TGTGCCAGCAGTGCTTTGGGCTCTGGAAACACCATATATTTT.

Concerning this clonotype itself: A read error may be the cause here, since a much bigger clone is one base away. No conserved phenylalanine or tryptophan ends this CDR3, so it is likely a read error. V usage is TRBV9 and J usage is TRBJ2-7, with TRBD2 as a possible D gene (6 bases). Germline CDR1 is SGDLS and CDR2 is YYNGEE. V was pared by 4 bases and J by 1 base, with 15 bases between. The CDR3 contains 15 residues. The CDR3 loop reads CASSHYRDLSYEQYL. The CDR3 DNA reads TGTGCCAGCAGCCATTACCGGGACTTATCCTACGAGCAGTACCTC.

This clonotype showed up many times. The chain combines TRBV19 with TRBJ1-1; D ambiguous. V was cut by 7 bases and J by 5 bases, with 14 bases left in between. CDR1 and CDR2 (germline): LNHDA, SQIVND (reference sequence). CDR3 length: 13 residues. The CDR3 here is CASIFGLGTEAFF. CDR3 DNA: TGTGCCAGTATTTTTGGGTTGGGGACTGAAGCTTTCTTT.

V gene TRBV7-8 combines with J gene TRBJ2-7, with TRBD2 identical over 10 bases. The CDR3 is made up of 15 amino acids. V lost 5 bases and J lost 5; bases outside the gene matches: 9. Germline CDR1 is SGHVS and CDR2 is FQNEAQ. In DNA form, the CDR3 reads TGTGCCAGCAGCGTGTCCGGGACTAGCGACGACGAGCAGTACTTC. It translates to CASSVSGTSDDEQYF.

The chain combines TRBV29-1 with TRBJ1-1, with D possibly matching TRBD1 (6 bases). Trimming shortened V by 4 bases and J by 5 bases, and 20 bases separated the two germline ends. The germline V gene encodes CDR1 SQVTM and CDR2 ANQGSEA. This CDR3 comprises 15 residues. CDR3 region: CSVGPSGGARTEAFF. Written as DNA, the CDR3 is TGCAGCGTTGGGCCTAGCGGGGGGGCAAGAACTGAAGCTTTCTTT.

The V call is TRBV2, the J call TRBJ1-2; perhaps TRBD1 as D (6 bases). The V and J ends lost 9 bases and 0 bases respectively, with 11 bases between them. This CDR3 has 13 amino acids. The germline V gene encodes CDR1 SNHLY and CDR2 FYNNEI. The CDR3 reads CASTGWTNYGYTF. In DNA, the CDR3 is TGTGCCAGTACAGGGTGGACTAACTATGGCTACACCTTC.

Comment on this clonotype: This may arise from a read error, as a much more abundant clone is one base away. J is TRBJ1-4 and V is TRBV19; D not certain. The length of the CDR3 is 16 residues. The V gene lost 4 bases and the J gene lost 7 bases, with 19 bases spanning the gap. In germline, CDR1 is LNHDA, CDR2 SQIVND (reference sequence). CDR3 DNA: TGTGCCAGTAGTAACACGGTGCCTTGGGAGGGTGAAAAACTGTTTTTT. Protein: CASSNTVPWEGEKLFF.

The V and J genes are TRBV9 and TRBJ2-7; the D is unclear. V lost 5 bases to trimming and J lost 3 bases, with 15 bases between them. CDR1 and CDR2 (germline): SGDLS, YYNGEE. This CDR3 contains 14 residues. This chain's CDR3 is CASSKQVTNYEQYF. The CDR3 DNA follows: TGTGCCAGCAGTAAGCAGGTTACCAACTACGAGCAGTACTTC.

J is TRBJ2-3 and V is TRBV20-1; possibly TRBD2 for D (6 bases). The CDR3 spans 15 residues. V was cut by 4 bases and J by 0 bases, with 14 bases left in between. Germline V gene data show CDR1 as DFQATT and CDR2 as SNEGSKA (reference sequence). Here the CDR3 DNA reads TGCAGTGCTAACACAGCGGGCCTTAGCACAGATACGCAGTATTTT. It translates to CSANTAGLSTDTQYF.

This clonotype has only a few counts. The chain links TRBV28 to TRBJ2-7; tentatively, D is TRBD1 (6 bases). The CDR3 is 14 amino acids. Germline V gives CDR1 MDHEN, CDR2 SYDVKM. V dropped 1 base and J dropped 4 bases, with 11 bases sitting between them. The CDR3 here is CASSLYRALYEQYF. In DNA, the CDR3 is TGTGCCAGCAGTTTATACAGGGCCCTTTACGAGCAGTACTTC.

The gene calls are TRBV25-1 and TRBJ1-6; D remains unclear. This CDR3 comprises 13 residues. V lost 8 bases to trimming and J lost 8 bases, with 13 bases between them. Germline CDR1 and CDR2: MGHDK and SYGVNS. The CDR3 DNA follows: TGTGCCAGCTTTGTACGAGGAGATTCACCCCTCCACTTT. This codes for CASFVRGDSPLHF. Full variable domain (missing parts from reference TRBV25-1 and TRBJ1-6): EADIYQTPRYLVIGTGKKITLECSQTMGHDKMYWYQQDPGMELHLIHYSYGVNSTEKGDLSSESTVSRIRTEHFPLTLESARPSHTSQYLCASFVRGDSPLHFGNGTRLTVT.

This clonotype was observed once. The V and J genes are TRBV11-2 and TRBJ2-3, with TRBD1 matching 8 bases. Looked up from germline, CDR1 is SGHAT and CDR2 is FQNNGV. The CDR3 is 16 residues long. The trim removed 0 bases at V and 5 bases at J, leaving 7 bases unmatched. Written as DNA, the CDR3 is TGTGCCAGCAGCTTAGAGGGCCAGGGGGCTGGAGATACGCAGTATTTT. Protein sequence: CASSLEGQGAGDTQYF.

This clonotype is judged medium-sized. The junction and the germline gene differ at one end; a read error may be behind it. This chain connects TRBV13 to TRBJ1-1; weak D call: TRBD1 (5 bases). The CDR3 consists of 15 residues. Germline V CDR1 and CDR2: PRHDT, FYEKMQ (reference sequence). DNA for the CDR3: TGTGCCAGCAGCGTAGGGGCGTCCCTGGAGACTGAAGCTTTCTTT. Residues: CASSVGASLETEAFF.

V and J are TRBV6-1 and TRBJ1-6; TRBD1 is a possible D gene (6 bases). CDR3 length equals 15 residues. CDR1 is MNHNS, CDR2 SASEGT, per germline. The V end was cut by 5 bases, the J end by 8 bases, with 16 bases between. The CDR3 protein is CASSTSQGRDSPLHF. The CDR3 DNA reads as TGTGCCAGCAGTACTTCACAGGGTCGGGATTCACCCCTCCACTTT.